These 11 T cell receptor beta chains came from one sample sequenced in a study of shared clonotypes between healthy human individuals. Sequencing used immunoSEQ multiplex PCR; TCRdb keeps in-frame clones, though not all of them. Counted here are about 79,000 clones, 50% to 70% occurring once; the ten biggest clones make up over 50%. The specimen sequenced was memory CD8+ T cells sorted from blood. The subset is: CD45RO+ cells pooled with CCR7-negative TemRA cells. The origin of the receptors is a man aged 25 to 40 in good health.

This clone turned up a few times. The chain employs TRBV10-3 and TRBJ1-2; D gene uncertain. Between the trimmed V and J ends, which lost 8 bases and 3 bases, there was a span of 16 bases. This CDR3 region has 14 residues. Germline V gene lookup returns CDR1 ENHRY and CDR2 SYGVKD. In DNA form, the CDR3 reads TGTGCCATCCCGGGCCAGGACCCTGACTATGGCTACACCTTC. Protein sequence: CAIPGQDPDYGYTF.

The V and J genes are TRBV6-5 and TRBJ2-7, with unresolved D. The CDR3 has 14 residues. Per germline, CDR1 MNHEY and CDR2 SVGAGI. With 4 bases removed from V and 2 bases from J, the gap between germline ends came to 12 bases. CDR3 loop: CASSSDAEPYEQYF. The DNA for the CDR3 is TGTGCCAGCAGTTCTGACGCGGAGCCCTACGAGCAGTACTTC.

This sequence joins TRBV6-5 and TRBJ2-5; tentative D call: TRBD1 (6 bases). V gave up 2 bases and J gave up 5 bases, with 12 bases separating them. This CDR3 has 14 amino acids. The germline V gene encodes CDR1 MNHEY and CDR2 SVGAGI. CDR3 sequence (DNA): TGTGCCAGCAGTTACCCACAGGGTGGGGAGACCCAGTACTTC. The encoded protein is CASSYPQGGETQYF.

This clone was counted a few times. This rearrangement joins TRBV11-2 to TRBJ2-7; D gene uncertain. The CDR3 is 14 amino acids. Deletions cut 1 base from V and 0 bases from J, with 7 bases between. Germline CDR1 reads SGHAT; CDR2 reads FQNNGV. The CDR3 nucleotides read TGTGCCAGCAGCTTAGGGTCGAACTCCTACGAGCAGTACTTC. Its protein product is CASSLGSNSYEQYF.

This clone was detected many times. V is TRBV14 and J is TRBJ2-1; 9 bases map to TRBD2. The junction had 10 bases not matched to a gene; V was cut back by 2 bases and J by 5 bases. Germline V gene sequence: CDR1 SGHDN, CDR2 FVKESK. This CDR3 spans 17 amino acids. CDR3 DNA sequence: TGTGCCAGCAGCCAATTTTTATTAGCGGGAGCACACAATGAGCAGTTCTTC. This translates into CASSQFLLAGAHNEQFF.

The chain links TRBV6-1 to TRBJ1-5; D may be TRBD1 (5 bases). Germline V gene sequence: CDR1 MNHNS, CDR2 SASEGT. The CDR3 totals 15 residues. The V end was cut by 0 bases, the J end by 6 bases, with 12 bases between. In DNA, the CDR3 is TGTGCCAGCAGTGAAGCCCTAGGGACGGGTCAGCCCCAGCATTTT. It codes for CASSEALGTGQPQHF.

The sample holds a few counts of this clone. V and J are TRBV2 and TRBJ2-2; tentative D call: TRBD1 (5 bases). V lost 6 bases and J lost 6, with 17 bases in between. Germline V gene sequence: CDR1 SNHLY, CDR2 FYNNEI. There are 15 residues in the CDR3. CDR3 bases: TGTGCCAGCAGCAGACCGGACATCCTCCCCGGGGAGCTGTTTTTT. Residues: CASSRPDILPGELFF.

This clone turned up a few times. This chain uses TRBV28 with TRBJ1-1, with 8 bases fitting TRBD1. Trimming took 7 bases from V and 3 from J; bases not matched to a gene: 7. CDR1 and CDR2 from the germline V gene are MDHEN and SYDVKM. The CDR3 extends over 14 amino acids. CDR3 loop: CASTPGGAHTEAFF. CDR3 sequence (DNA): TGTGCCAGCACCCCAGGGGGCGCCCACACTGAAGCTTTCTTT.

This clone was recorded only once. This chain connects TRBV10-3 to TRBJ2-3; D call uncertain. V shed 3 bases and J shed 2 bases, with 9 bases lying between them. The CDR3 loop spans 14 amino acids. Germline CDR1 and CDR2: ENHRY and SYGVKD. The CDR3 region has the DNA TGTGCCATCAGTGAAGGCGGTTCCACAGATACGCAGTATTTT. Amino acids: CAISEGGSTDTQYF.

In nucleotides, the CDR3 is TGTGCCAGCAGCTTGTCGGAGAACACTGAAGCTTTCTTT. Translation gives CASSLSENTEAFF. The chain recombines TRBV4-2 with TRBJ1-1, with D unclear. The V and J ends lost 5 bases and 1 base respectively, with 8 bases between them. Germline V gene lookup returns CDR1 LGHNA and CDR2 YNFKEQ. The CDR3 consists of 13 residues.

J is TRBJ2-5 and V is TRBV6-1, with D uncertain. CDR1 is MNHNS and CDR2 is SASEGT in the germline V gene. The length of the CDR3 is 11 residues. Trimming stripped 1 base from V and 13 bases from J, with 10 bases between. The CDR3: CASSEGSYWYF. CDR3 bases: TGTGCCAGCAGTGAAGGGTCTTACTGGTACTTC.